These T cell receptor beta chains were read from a single sample in a study of CXCR3-negative and CXCR3-positive naive CD8 T cells. TCRdb re-analyzed the 5' RACE reads; it lists each CDR3 protein once, without DNA. The sample has 150,000 to 180,000 distinct CDR3 sequences, and its top ten clones hold 0.45% to 0.6%. Specimen: naive CXCR3+ CD8+ T cells from blood. All receptors derive from a human donor in good health. Some clones in this sample may be carry-over from other donors' samples. The CDR3 runs from the conserved cysteine through the conserved F or W. Each record gives: J gene, V gene, CDR3 protein.

j_gene: TRBJ2-1
v_gene: TRBV29-1
CDR3aa: CSVLNLGVYNEQFF

j_gene: TRBJ2-1
v_gene: TRBV11-3
CDR3aa: CASSLFKSSYNEQFF

j_gene: TRBJ1-1
v_gene: TRBV28
CDR3aa: CASSLYGEAFF

j_gene: TRBJ2-2
v_gene: TRBV7-8
CDR3aa: CASSLFRTRNTGELFF

j_gene: TRBJ2-7
v_gene: TRBV28
CDR3aa: CAITTGESYEQYF

j_gene: TRBJ1-1
v_gene: TRBV7-9
CDR3aa: CASSSRDRGHGTEAFF

j_gene: TRBJ1-4
v_gene: TRBV6-1
CDR3aa: CASSEIGTGWEKLFF

j_gene: TRBJ2-1
v_gene: TRBV12-3/TRBV12-4
CDR3aa: CASSPPTYNEQFF

j_gene: TRBJ1-3
v_gene: TRBV7-7
CDR3aa: CASSLELGSGNTIYF

j_gene: TRBJ2-2
v_gene: TRBV29-1
CDR3aa: CSVEELAGDGELFF

j_gene: TRBJ2-5
v_gene: TRBV9
CDR3aa: CASSVEGGGSQETQYF

j_gene: TRBJ1-1
v_gene: TRBV7-6
CDR3aa: CASSDRGSEAFF

j_gene: TRBJ1-1
v_gene: TRBV21-1
CDR3aa: CASSTTDNHESTEAFF

j_gene: TRBJ1-4
v_gene: TRBV29-1
CDR3aa: CSVADNEKLFF

j_gene: TRBJ2-7
v_gene: TRBV19
CDR3aa: CASSISGMGYEQYF

j_gene: TRBJ2-5
v_gene: TRBV27
CDR3aa: CASSFGRKETQYF

j_gene: TRBJ2-1
v_gene: TRBV7-8
CDR3aa: CASSLVSGRGFYNEQFF

j_gene: TRBJ2-2
v_gene: TRBV7-9
CDR3aa: CASQDAGTSNTGELFF

j_gene: TRBJ1-2
v_gene: TRBV7-2
CDR3aa: CASSSYLTGGRYGYTF

j_gene: TRBJ2-3
v_gene: TRBV12-3/TRBV12-4
CDR3aa: CASRLSRSSTDTQYF

j_gene: TRBJ1-1
v_gene: TRBV29-1
CDR3aa: CSVEIGDGTEAFF

j_gene: TRBJ2-1
v_gene: TRBV7-9
CDR3aa: CASSPPPSGNEQFF

j_gene: TRBJ1-2
v_gene: TRBV27
CDR3aa: CASSLGTGGYGYTF

j_gene: TRBJ1-1
v_gene: TRBV29-1
CDR3aa: CSALRTGGGTEAFF

j_gene: TRBJ2-1
v_gene: TRBV7-6
CDR3aa: CASSNFPASSYNEQFF

j_gene: TRBJ1-1
v_gene: TRBV6-2/TRBV6-3
CDR3aa: CASSLTKGLGNTEAFF

j_gene: TRBJ2-1
v_gene: TRBV3-1
CDR3aa: CASSPLAGALNEQFF

j_gene: TRBJ2-5
v_gene: TRBV28
CDR3aa: CASSLRAGVVETQYF

j_gene: TRBJ2-2
v_gene: TRBV6-4
CDR3aa: CASSRTSGNTGELFF

j_gene: TRBJ2-7
v_gene: TRBV11-1
CDR3aa: CASSLVGAGYEQYF

j_gene: TRBJ2-2
v_gene: TRBV5-6
CDR3aa: CASSQTGGAFTGELFF

j_gene: TRBJ2-7
v_gene: TRBV28
CDR3aa: CASSGGDDSYEQYF

j_gene: TRBJ1-2
v_gene: TRBV30
CDR3aa: CAWTAGANYGYTF

j_gene: TRBJ2-2
v_gene: TRBV20-1
CDR3aa: CSAVDSLWTGELFF

j_gene: TRBJ2-7
v_gene: TRBV9
CDR3aa: CASSVSTGTSYEQYF

j_gene: TRBJ2-2
v_gene: TRBV4-1
CDR3aa: CASSQDRFTGELFF

j_gene: TRBJ2-3
v_gene: TRBV21-1
CDR3aa: CASSLAGHTDTQYF

j_gene: TRBJ2-1
v_gene: TRBV7-9
CDR3aa: CASNPAWRNYNEQFF

j_gene: TRBJ2-3
v_gene: TRBV27
CDR3aa: CASSLIRGTITDTQYF

j_gene: TRBJ2-1
v_gene: TRBV5-1
CDR3aa: CASTMGWRNYNEQFF

j_gene: TRBJ2-1
v_gene: TRBV19
CDR3aa: CATAGISYNEQFF

j_gene: TRBJ2-1
v_gene: TRBV7-2
CDR3aa: CASSVVIQGPDNEQFF

j_gene: TRBJ1-1
v_gene: TRBV28
CDR3aa: CASSYSTEAFF

j_gene: TRBJ1-1
v_gene: TRBV4-3
CDR3aa: CASSQLGEAFF

j_gene: TRBJ1-6
v_gene: TRBV19
CDR3aa: CASRQGNSPLHF